This TCR beta chain was identified in a study of T cell repertoires in cytomegalovirus infection. Study context: CMV infection and matching HLA type were both indicated by public TCR beta signatures. The study, taken as a whole, reports: HLA-C-restricted CMV clonotypes gave the most frequent clonotype in two of eight donors.

From the reads, TCRdb called clonotypes with MiXCR, one entry per CDR3 protein. The repertoire holds about 350,000 distinct CDR3 sequences, with nearly 35% as singletons. As to this clonotype: Its antigen is unidentified.

The ends were cut back, 7 bases at V and 8 bases at J, with 14 bases in the middle. The CDR3 consists of 12 residues. CDR1 is MNHNS, CDR2 SASEGT, per germline. The gene calls are TRBV6-1 and TRBJ1-2; perhaps TRBD1 as D (5 bases). Source: cultured PBMCs, taken from culture after CMV antigen stimulation. This receptor was taken from a human donor in good health (CMV status not recorded). Some clones in this sample may be carry-over from other donors' samples. The DNA for the CDR3 is TGTGCCAGCACTCAAGGGGAGGCCGGCTACACCTTC. It is translated as CASTQGEAGYTF.